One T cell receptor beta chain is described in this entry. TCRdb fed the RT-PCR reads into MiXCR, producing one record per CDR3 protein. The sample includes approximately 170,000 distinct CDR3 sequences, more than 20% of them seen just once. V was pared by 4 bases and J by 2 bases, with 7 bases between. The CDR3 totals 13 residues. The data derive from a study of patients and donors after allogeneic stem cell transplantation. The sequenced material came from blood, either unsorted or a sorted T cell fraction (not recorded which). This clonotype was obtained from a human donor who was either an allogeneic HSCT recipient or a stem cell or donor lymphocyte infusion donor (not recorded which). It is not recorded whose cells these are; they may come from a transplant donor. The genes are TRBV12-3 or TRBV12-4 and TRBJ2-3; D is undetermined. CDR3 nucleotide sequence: TGTGCCAGCAGTTCCTGGGACACAGATACGCAGTATTTT. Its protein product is CASSSWDTDTQYF.